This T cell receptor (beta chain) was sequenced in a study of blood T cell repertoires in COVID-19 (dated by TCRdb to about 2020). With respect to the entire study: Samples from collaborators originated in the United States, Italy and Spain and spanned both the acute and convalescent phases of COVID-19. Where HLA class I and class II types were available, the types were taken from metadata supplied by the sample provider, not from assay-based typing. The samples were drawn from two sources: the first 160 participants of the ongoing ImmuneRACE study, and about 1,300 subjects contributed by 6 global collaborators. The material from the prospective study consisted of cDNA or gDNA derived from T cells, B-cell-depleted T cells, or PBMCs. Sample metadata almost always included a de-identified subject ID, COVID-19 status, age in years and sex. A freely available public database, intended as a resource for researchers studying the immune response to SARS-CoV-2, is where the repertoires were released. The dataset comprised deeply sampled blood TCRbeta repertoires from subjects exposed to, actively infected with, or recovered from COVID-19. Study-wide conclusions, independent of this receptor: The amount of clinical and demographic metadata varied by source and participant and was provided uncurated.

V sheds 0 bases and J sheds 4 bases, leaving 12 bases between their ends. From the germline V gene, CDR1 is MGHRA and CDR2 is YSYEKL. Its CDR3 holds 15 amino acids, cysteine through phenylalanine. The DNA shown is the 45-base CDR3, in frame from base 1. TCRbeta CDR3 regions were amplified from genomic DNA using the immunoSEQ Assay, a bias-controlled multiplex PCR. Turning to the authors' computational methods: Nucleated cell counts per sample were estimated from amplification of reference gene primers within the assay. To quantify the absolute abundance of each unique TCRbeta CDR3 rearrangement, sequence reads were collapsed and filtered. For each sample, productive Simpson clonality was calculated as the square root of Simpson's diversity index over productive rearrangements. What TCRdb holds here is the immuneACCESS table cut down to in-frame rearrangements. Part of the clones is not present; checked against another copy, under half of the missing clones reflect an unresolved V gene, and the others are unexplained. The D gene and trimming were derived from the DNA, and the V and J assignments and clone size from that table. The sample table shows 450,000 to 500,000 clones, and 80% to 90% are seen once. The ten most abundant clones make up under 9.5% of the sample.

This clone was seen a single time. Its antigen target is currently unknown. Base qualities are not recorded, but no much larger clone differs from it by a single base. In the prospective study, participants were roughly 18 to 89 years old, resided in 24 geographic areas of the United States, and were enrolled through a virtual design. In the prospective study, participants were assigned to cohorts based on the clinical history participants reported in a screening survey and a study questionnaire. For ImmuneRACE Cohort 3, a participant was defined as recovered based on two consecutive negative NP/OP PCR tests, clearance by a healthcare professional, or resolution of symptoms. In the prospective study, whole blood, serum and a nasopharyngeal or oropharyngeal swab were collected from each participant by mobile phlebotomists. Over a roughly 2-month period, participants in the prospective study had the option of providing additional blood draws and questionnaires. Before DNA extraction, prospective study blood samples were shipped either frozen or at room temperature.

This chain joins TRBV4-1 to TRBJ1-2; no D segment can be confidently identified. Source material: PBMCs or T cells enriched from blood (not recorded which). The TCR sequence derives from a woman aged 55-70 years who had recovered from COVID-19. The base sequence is TGCGCCAGCAGCCAAGATCGGGGTACCGGCTATGGCTACACCTTC. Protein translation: CASSQDRGTGYGYTF.